The T cell receptor (beta chain) described here comes from a study of blood T cell repertoires in COVID-19. Profiling relied on immunoSEQ multiplex PCR, and the TCRdb table lists in-frame clones only, not all of them. The table records under 40,000 clones, 75% to 90% of them present only once. The sequence was collected from a man between 50 and 59 years old with active or convalescent COVID-19. The sequencing sample was made of peripheral blood.

The CDR3 DNA reads as TGTGCCAGCAGCTCTAGTATGAGGGCTAGCAATCAGCCCCAGCATTTT. Protein product: CASSSSMRASNQPQHF. The genes are TRBV7-9 and TRBJ1-5; D remains unclear. This CDR3 is built from 16 residues. The V and J ends lost 4 bases and 0 bases respectively, with 13 bases between them. The germline V gene has CDR1 SEHNR and CDR2 FQNEAQ (reference sequence).